This TCR beta chain was documented in a study of T cell responses to AZD1222 COVID-19 vaccine. Study summary: Second-dose schedules of about 4 or about 12 weeks were combined.

Repertoires were generated with immunoSEQ multiplex PCR, while TCRdb's copy carries only in-frame clones and drops some. The sample lists about 100,000 clones; 90% to 95% were seen once. Study-level findings and limits: Nearly half of spike-specific TCRs reportedly go after variant regions that carry no mutations. Dominant CD4 TCR responses targeted spike regions 160-218 and 743-854.

Comment on this clone: The antigen is not known.

Germline V lookup: CDR1 MNHEY, CDR2 SMNVEV (reference sequence). Trimming cost V 5 bases and J 0 bases, with 13 bases left between them. The CDR3 runs 16 residues. The specimen comprised peripheral blood, sampled on day 0 of AZD1222 vaccination. The V gene is TRBV27, the J gene TRBJ1-4; D remains ambiguous. This TCR came from an adult in good health. Here the CDR3 DNA reads TGTGCCAGCAGTGCCCCCGGACGTGCAACTAATGAAAAACTGTTTTTT. It encodes CASSAPGRATNEKLFF. Combining the CDR3 with reference TRBV27 and TRBJ1-4 gives the whole variable domain EAQVTQNPRYLITVTGKKLTVTCSQNMNHEYMSWYRQDPGLGLRQIYYSMNVEVTDKGDVPEGYKVSRKEKRNFPLILESPSPNQTSLYFCASSAPGRATNEKLFFGSGTQLSVL.